Listed below are T cell receptor beta chains from one sample, sequenced in a study of blood T cells in healthy people across ages. Via MiXCR, TCRdb re-called the 5' RACE reads, giving one row per CDR3 protein. The top ten clones hold around 9.2% of a sample with over 700,000 distinct CDR3 sequences, around a quarter of them seen once. The same sample was also studied in work on T cells of mothers and their children.

Sequencing was performed on blood. Receptors were obtained from a boy aged 5-17 years in good health. The CDR3 runs from the conserved cysteine through the conserved F or W. Each record gives: CDR3 DNA, CDR3 protein, V gene, D gene, J gene, clone size. The D gene is left open where the match is weak. Expanded clones get a size class; other rows say once, few or many, or leave the size out.

TGTGCCAGCAGTTTATCTGCAGGGGATCAGCCCCAGCATTTT,CASSLSAGDQPQHF,TRBV11-2,-,TRBJ1-5,few
TGTGCCAGCAGCGTAGACTGGGTGGTGACAGATACGCAGTATTTT,CASSVDWVVTDTQYF,TRBV9,-,TRBJ2-3,few
TGTGCCAGCAGTGGAACAGGGGTTGGGACTGAAGCTTTCTTT,CASSGTGVGTEAFF,TRBV2,TRBD1,TRBJ1-1,-
TGTGCCAGCGTGCGGACACCTGGAAACACCATATATTTT,CASVRTPGNTIYF,TRBV7-9,-,TRBJ1-3,few
TGTGCCAGCAGCGCTCAGGGGTATGAGCAGTTCTTC,CASSAQGYEQFF,TRBV7-2,-,TRBJ2-1,-
TGTGCCAGCAGCTCAGTCGGCAAAAGCTCCTACAATGAGCAGTTCTTC,CASSSVGKSSYNEQFF,TRBV7-2,-,TRBJ2-1,-
TGTGCCAGCTCAGGTAGCCCCATTGACAATGAGCAGTTCTTC,CASSGSPIDNEQFF,TRBV7-9,-,TRBJ2-1,-
TGTGCCAGCAGCTTAGCACATCCTAACGGGGCCAACGTCCTGACTTTC,CASSLAHPNGANVLTF,TRBV7-6,-,TRBJ2-6,few
TGTGCCAGCAGTGTCGGCTCCGCAGATACGCAGTATTTT,CASSVGSADTQYF,TRBV27,-,TRBJ2-3,-
TGCAGTGCCTATTTTCCGGGGGGCCCGTACAATGAGCAGTTCTTC,CSAYFPGGPYNEQFF,TRBV20-1,-,TRBJ2-1,-
TGTGCCAGCAGCGCAGGACACGATCTCTACGAGCAGTACTTC,CASSAGHDLYEQYF,TRBV9,-,TRBJ2-7,-
TGTGCCAGCAGCCCCGCAAGGGGGTCCTACGAGCAGTACTTC,CASSPARGSYEQYF,TRBV11-2,-,TRBJ2-7,-
TGCGCCAGCAGCCCCAGTTCAGGGCTCACTGAAGCTTTCTTT,CASSPSSGLTEAFF,TRBV5-1,-,TRBJ1-1,few
TGTGCCAGCACCGAGTTCGCGGGGGCCACCCGAGAGACCCAGTACTTC,CASTEFAGATRETQYF,TRBV7-2,-,TRBJ2-5,-
TGTGCCAGCAGTGATACCGGGACAGTGCACTACGAGCAGTACTTC,CASSDTGTVHYEQYF,TRBV27,TRBD1,TRBJ2-7,-
TGCGCCAGCAGCCAAGATCTGGGCTTGGACATTCAGTACTTC,CASSQDLGLDIQYF,TRBV4-1,-,TRBJ2-4,-
TGTGCCAGCAGCTTGGGGGTACTAGCGGGAGTGGGGGAGCAGTTCTTC,CASSLGVLAGVGEQFF,TRBV5-6,TRBD2,TRBJ2-1,-
TGTGCCAGCACGTGGGGGTTAGCCAAAAACATTCAGTACTTC,CASTWGLAKNIQYF,TRBV6-6,-,TRBJ2-4,-
TGCGCCAGCAGCTTTGAGCCGGGAGCCCTTCCACCCCTCCACTTT,CASSFEPGALPPLHF,TRBV5-1,-,TRBJ1-6,-
TGCGCCAGCAGCCAATCGTCGGGACTTCCGGAAAAACTGTTTTTT,CASSQSSGLPEKLFF,TRBV4-1,-,TRBJ1-4,-
TGTGCCAGCAGTTTCACCACCGGGGAGCTGTTTTTT,CASSFTTGELFF,TRBV28,-,TRBJ2-2,many
TGTGCCAGCAGCTTAGTGGTGTTCGGGGCAGGGGATAATGAAAAACTGTTTTTT,CASSLVVFGAGDNEKLFF,TRBV7-2,-,TRBJ1-4,few
TGTGCCAGCAGTTTGTACAGGGGGGGGACCGGGGAGCTGTTTTTT,CASSLYRGGTGELFF,TRBV27,-,TRBJ2-2,-